These T cell receptor beta chains were read from a single sample in a study of CD8+ T cells in alopecia areata. Sequenced by immunoSEQ multiplex PCR; TCRdb stores in-frame clones only, minus some. The sample contains around 120,000 clones, around 45% of which appear only once. Sequences were obtained from NKG2D-low CD8+ T cells sorted from blood. These receptors were collected from a human donor with alopecia areata. Each CDR3 is given with its conserved first and last residue. The order of the fields is V gene, D gene, clone size, J gene, CDR3 DNA, CDR3 protein. D genes are given only for firm matches. Rows give clone size only sometimes, using once, few, many, or a class for an expanded clone.

V: TRBV11-2; D: NA; size: NA; J: TRBJ2-3; DNA: TGTGCCAGCAGCTTAGAGGTGGGCACAGATACGCAGTATTTT; CDR3: CASSLEVGTDTQYF
V: TRBV30; D: NA; size: NA; J: TRBJ1-1; DNA: TGTGCCTGGAGTGCCCTCGGGGGGGCTACTGAAGCTTTCTTT; CDR3: CAWSALGGATEAFF
V: TRBV4-3; D: TRBD2; size: medium-sized; J: TRBJ2-6; DNA: TGCGCCAGCAGCCAATTCGGGACTAGCGCCTCTGGGGCCAACGTCCTGACTTTC; CDR3: CASSQFGTSASGANVLTF
V: TRBV29-1; D: NA; size: NA; J: TRBJ2-7; DNA: TGCAGCGCACAGGCGCGGGCAAGCTCCTACGAGCAGTACTTC; CDR3: CSAQARASSYEQYF
V: TRBV18; D: NA; size: NA; J: TRBJ1-2; DNA: TGTGCCAGCTCACTCGGGACCGGCCTTCGTGATGGCTACACCTTC; CDR3: CASSLGTGLRDGYTF
V: TRBV29-1; D: TRBD1; size: NA; J: TRBJ2-7; DNA: TGCAGCGTTGAAGACCCGGAGAGTGGGGACAGATACGAGCAGTACTTC; CDR3: CSVEDPESGDRYEQYF
V: TRBV7-9; D: NA; size: NA; J: TRBJ2-3; DNA: TGTGCCAGCAGCTATTCATTAGCAGATACGCAGTATTTT; CDR3: CASSYSLADTQYF
V: TRBV5-6; D: TRBD1; size: NA; J: TRBJ1-1; DNA: TGTGCCAGCAGCGTGGGACAGGTGAACACTGAAGCTTTCTTT; CDR3: CASSVGQVNTEAFF
V: TRBV29-1; D: TRBD2; size: NA; J: TRBJ2-1; DNA: TGCAGCGCACCGCTAGCGGGTCCATACAATGAGCAGTTCTTC; CDR3: CSAPLAGPYNEQFF
V: TRBV2; D: NA; size: NA; J: TRBJ2-5; DNA: TGTGCCAGCAGACACAGCGATACACTGGGGACCCAGTACTTC; CDR3: CASRHSDTLGTQYF
V: TRBV30; D: TRBD1; size: NA; J: TRBJ2-1; DNA: TGTGCCTGGGCAGGGACAGGCTCCTACAATGAGCAGTTCTTC; CDR3: CAWAGTGSYNEQFF
V: TRBV27; D: NA; size: NA; J: TRBJ2-5; DNA: TGTGCCAGCAGAGACTATGGGGGCGGGGGCGGAGAGACCCAGTACTTC; CDR3: CASRDYGGGGGETQYF
V: TRBV30; D: NA; size: NA; J: TRBJ1-5; DNA: TGTGCCTGGAGTCCGACAGGTCTGAATAGCAATCAGCCCCAGCATTTT; CDR3: CAWSPTGLNSNQPQHF
V: TRBV6-6; D: NA; size: NA; J: TRBJ2-2; DNA: TGTGCCAGCAGTTACTCACCCGGGGAGCTGTTTTTT; CDR3: CASSYSPGELFF
V: TRBV29-1; D: NA; size: NA; J: TRBJ1-2; DNA: TGCAGCGTTGGTCAGATCGATAACTATGGCTACACCTTC; CDR3: CSVGQIDNYGYTF
V: TRBV13; D: NA; size: NA; J: TRBJ2-6; DNA: TGTGCCAGCAGCCCCCTCCCAACGGATGGGGCCAACGTCCTGACTTTC; CDR3: CASSPLPTDGANVLTF
V: TRBV27; D: TRBD2; size: NA; J: TRBJ2-1; DNA: TGTGCCAGCAACCTCCCGGGACTAGAGTTCTTC; CDR3: CASNLPGLEFF
V: TRBV29-1; D: NA; size: few; J: TRBJ2-2; DNA: TGCAGCGTTGAGGGCCAGGGGCATCGAACCGGGGAGCTGTTTTTT; CDR3: CSVEGQGHRTGELFF
V: TRBV29-1; D: TRBD1; size: few; J: TRBJ2-7; DNA: TGCAGCACCAGTGCAGGGGGCGACGAGCAGTACTTC; CDR3: CSTSAGGDEQYF
V: TRBV4-2; D: TRBD1; size: NA; J: TRBJ2-7; DNA: TGTGCCAGCAGCCAAAAGACAGGGGCCGATTACGAGCAGTACTTC; CDR3: CASSQKTGADYEQYF
V: TRBV27; D: TRBD1; size: once; J: TRBJ1-2; DNA: TGTGCCAGCAGTGCAACAGGGGGCTTTAACTATGGCTACACCTTC; CDR3: CASSATGGFNYGYTF
V: TRBV28; D: NA; size: NA; J: TRBJ2-3; DNA: TGTGCCAGCAGCGTTCCGGATACGCAGTATTTT; CDR3: CASSVPDTQYF
V: TRBV4-2; D: TRBD2; size: medium-sized; J: TRBJ2-3; DNA: TGTGCCAGCAGCCAAGAAGCGGGGGGGCCAGATACGCAGTATTTT; CDR3: CASSQEAGGPDTQYF
V: TRBV30; D: NA; size: NA; J: TRBJ2-3; DNA: TGTGCCTGGAGTACCGACCGTACGCAGTATTTT; CDR3: CAWSTDRTQYF
V: TRBV10-3; D: TRBD1; size: NA; J: TRBJ2-6; DNA: TGTGCCATAGACAGGGATTCTGGGGCCAACGTCCTGACTTTC; CDR3: CAIDRDSGANVLTF
V: TRBV25-1; D: NA; size: few; J: TRBJ2-1; DNA: TGTGCCAGCAGTGAAACGTTGCTGAAAAACAATGAGCAGTTCTTC; CDR3: CASSETLLKNNEQFF
V: TRBV15; D: TRBD2; size: NA; J: TRBJ2-1; DNA: TGTGCCACCAGCAGAGGCGGGAGGAGGGGTTATGAGCAGTTCTTC; CDR3: CATSRGGRRGYEQFF
V: TRBV30; D: NA; size: few; J: TRBJ1-1; DNA: TGTGCCTGGTACAGCCGGACTGAAGCTTTCTTT; CDR3: CAWYSRTEAFF
V: TRBV2; D: NA; size: NA; J: TRBJ2-1; DNA: TGTGCCAGCAGTGTAGGGGAAGAGCAGTTCTTC; CDR3: CASSVGEEQFF
V: TRBV27; D: NA; size: NA; J: TRBJ2-1; DNA: TGTGCCAGCAGTTTGCGGGTAAGGGATGAGCAGTTCTTC; CDR3: CASSLRVRDEQFF
V: TRBV10-3; D: TRBD2; size: NA; J: TRBJ2-4; DNA: TGTGCCATCATCGACGGGGGGAATTTAGCCAAAAACATTCAGTACTTC; CDR3: CAIIDGGNLAKNIQYF
V: TRBV14; D: NA; size: NA; J: TRBJ2-6; DNA: TGTGCCACCGCGGGGCCTGGGGCCAACGTCCTGACTTTC; CDR3: CATAGPGANVLTF
V: TRBV11-2; D: TRBD2; size: NA; J: TRBJ2-7; DNA: TGTGCCAGCAGCCGCGGACTAGCGGGGATCTACGAGCAGTACTTC; CDR3: CASSRGLAGIYEQYF
V: TRBV15; D: NA; size: NA; J: TRBJ2-5; DNA: TGTGCCACCAGCAGAGGCGGGTCAGAGACCCAGTACTTC; CDR3: CATSRGGSETQYF
V: TRBV29-1; D: TRBD1; size: NA; J: TRBJ2-5; DNA: TGCAGCGTTGAAGATCTTCCGGGACAGGCCTCGGGGACCCAGTACTTC; CDR3: CSVEDLPGQASGTQYF
V: TRBV7-9; D: TRBD2; size: NA; J: TRBJ2-3; DNA: TGTGCCAGCAGCTTAGTGGGACTAGCGGAGCCGAATACGCAGTATTTT; CDR3: CASSLVGLAEPNTQYF
V: TRBV29-1; D: NA; size: NA; J: TRBJ1-1; DNA: TGCAGCGTTGTCAACTTTGAAGCTTTCTTT; CDR3: CSVVNFEAFF
V: TRBV29-1; D: NA; size: NA; J: TRBJ2-2; DNA: TGCAGCGTTCTTCCTTGGGGCACCGGGGAGCTGTTTTTT; CDR3: CSVLPWGTGELFF
V: TRBV10-3; D: TRBD2; size: few; J: TRBJ2-3; DNA: TGTGCCAGCAGTGAAGCTAGCGGGGGGGCAGATACGCAGTATTTT; CDR3: CASSEASGGADTQYF
V: TRBV29-1; D: NA; size: NA; J: TRBJ1-1; DNA: TGCAGCGTCCTGGGAGGACATTCGAACACTGAAGCTTTCTTT; CDR3: CSVLGGHSNTEAFF
V: TRBV27; D: NA; size: NA; J: TRBJ1-1; DNA: TGTGCCAGCAGCACACGGGACTTGAACACTGAAGCTTTCTTT; CDR3: CASSTRDLNTEAFF
V: TRBV11-2; D: NA; size: NA; J: TRBJ2-5; DNA: TGTGCCAGCAGCCCAGGCGGGAAGACCCAGTACTTC; CDR3: CASSPGGKTQYF
V: TRBV4-1; D: NA; size: NA; J: TRBJ1-2; DNA: TGCGCCAGCAGCCAAGAAGTGGCGGCTTTCGGCTACACCTTC; CDR3: CASSQEVAAFGYTF
V: TRBV6-6; D: NA; size: once; J: TRBJ2-5; DNA: TGTGCCAGCAGTTACGGTGTGATCCAAGAGACCCAGTACTTC; CDR3: CASSYGVIQETQYF
V: TRBV29-1; D: TRBD2; size: NA; J: TRBJ2-7; DNA: TGCAGCGTTGAGGGAGGGGTCATCGCCTACGAGCAGTACTTC; CDR3: CSVEGGVIAYEQYF
V: TRBV29-1; D: NA; size: NA; J: TRBJ2-7; DNA: TGCAGCGTTGAATCCCCCCGGGTAGGGGCCCCCTACGAGCAGTACTTC; CDR3: CSVESPRVGAPYEQYF
V: TRBV29-1; D: NA; size: few; J: TRBJ1-2; DNA: TGCAGCGTTGAAGAAATACCAGGGCACGGCTACACCTTC; CDR3: CSVEEIPGHGYTF
V: TRBV7-9; D: NA; size: many; J: TRBJ2-1; DNA: TGTGCCAGCAGCGGGGGCCAACATTACAATGAGCAGTTCTTC; CDR3: CASSGGQHYNEQFF
V: TRBV4-1; D: TRBD2; size: few; J: TRBJ2-7; DNA: TGCGCCAGCAGCCAAGACGGGACTAGCTCCTACGAGCAGTACTTC; CDR3: CASSQDGTSSYEQYF
V: TRBV27; D: NA; size: NA; J: TRBJ2-7; DNA: TGTGCCAGCAGCCGCGCCGGGGACTACGAGCAGTACTTC; CDR3: CASSRAGDYEQYF
V: TRBV28; D: NA; size: NA; J: TRBJ2-7; DNA: TGTGCCAGCAGCTCCCCCCGTCCTCCCCACGAGCAGTACTTC; CDR3: CASSSPRPPHEQYF
V: TRBV18; D: NA; size: NA; J: TRBJ2-1; DNA: TGTGCCAGCTCACCAAGGAAGGGGCCGGAAGACAATGAGCAGTTCTTC; CDR3: CASSPRKGPEDNEQFF